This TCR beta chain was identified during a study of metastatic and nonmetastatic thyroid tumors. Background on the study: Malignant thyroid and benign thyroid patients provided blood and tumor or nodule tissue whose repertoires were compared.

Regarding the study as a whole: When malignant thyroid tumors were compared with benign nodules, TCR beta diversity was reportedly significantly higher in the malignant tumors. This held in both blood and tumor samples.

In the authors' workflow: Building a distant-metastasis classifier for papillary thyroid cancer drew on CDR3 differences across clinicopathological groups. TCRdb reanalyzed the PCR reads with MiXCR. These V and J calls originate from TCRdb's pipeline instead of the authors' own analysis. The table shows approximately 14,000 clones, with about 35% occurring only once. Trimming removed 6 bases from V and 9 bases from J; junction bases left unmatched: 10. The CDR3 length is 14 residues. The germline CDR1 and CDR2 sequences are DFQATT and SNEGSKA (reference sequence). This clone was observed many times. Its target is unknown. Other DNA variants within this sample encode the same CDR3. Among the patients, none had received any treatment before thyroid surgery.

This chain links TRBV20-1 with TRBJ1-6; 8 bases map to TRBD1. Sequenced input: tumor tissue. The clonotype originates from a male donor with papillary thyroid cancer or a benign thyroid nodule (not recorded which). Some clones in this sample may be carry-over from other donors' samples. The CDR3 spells CSASRGRDGSPLHF. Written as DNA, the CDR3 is TGCAGTGCCTCCAGGGGGCGGGATGGTTCACCCCTCCACTTT.